The 22 T cell receptor beta chains below come from one sample, sequenced in a study of blood T cell repertoires in COVID-19. The method was immunoSEQ multiplex PCR; TCRdb's version includes in-frame clones alone and lacks a portion of them. The sample lists over 100,000 clones, roughly 84% occurring once. The specimen was peripheral blood. These TCRs come from a woman aged 45-65 years with acute or convalescent COVID-19.

The V and J genes are TRBV7-2 and TRBJ2-7; 11 bases are shared with TRBD1. V shed 3 bases and J 2 bases; nucleotides not matched to a gene: 3. This CDR3 contains 15 residues. The germline V gene encodes CDR1 SGHTA and CDR2 FQGNSA. CDR3 DNA sequence: TGTGCCAGCAGCTTTGGGACAGGGGGGACCTACGAGCAGTACTTC. This encodes CASSFGTGGTYEQYF.

The chain carries TRBV10-1 and TRBJ2-7; D perhaps matches TRBD2 (7 bases). Trimming took 8 bases from V and 2 from J, leaving 13 bases between them. Germline V gives CDR1 WNHNN, CDR2 SYGVQD (reference sequence). The CDR3 spans 13 residues. The CDR3 sequence is CASSRGGTYEQYF. CDR3 bases: TGCGCCAGCTCTAGGGGGGGGACCTACGAGCAGTACTTC.

The CDR3 nucleotides are TGTGCCAGCAGCAGGGGGCCCGGATCCGGGGAGACCCAGTACTTC. Translating gives CASSRGPGSGETQYF. The chain has TRBV6-5 and TRBJ2-5; the match to TRBD1 covers 8 bases. The CDR3 covers 15 residues. J gave up 5 bases and V 6 bases, and 11 bases lay outside the gene matches. Germline CDR1 reads MNHEY; CDR2 reads SVGAGI.

This rearrangement joins TRBV9 to TRBJ2-2; 14 bases are shared with TRBD2. J was trimmed by 0 bases and V by 2 bases; bases with no gene match: 3. Germline V gene data show CDR1 as SGDLS and CDR2 as YYNGEE. The CDR3 runs to 18 residues. The CDR3 region is CASSVGLAGAANTGELFF. DNA of the CDR3: TGTGCCAGCAGCGTGGGACTAGCGGGGGCAGCGAACACCGGGGAGCTGTTTTTT. The complete variable domain, with remaining parts taken from reference TRBV9 and TRBJ2-2, reads DSGVTQTPKHLITATGQRVTLRCSPRSGDLSVYWYQQSLDQGLQFLIQYYNGEERAKGNILERFSAQQFPDLHSELNLSSLELGDSALYFCASSVGLAGAANTGELFFGEGSRLTVL.

V gene TRBV6-5 combines with J gene TRBJ1-6, with 7 bases aligning to TRBD1. Trimming took 7 bases from V and 7 from J; bases not matched to a gene: 7. The germline V gene encodes CDR1 MNHEY and CDR2 SVGAGI. This CDR3 is 14 amino acids long. The chain's CDR3 is CASNPGQQNSPLHF. The DNA of the CDR3 is TGTGCCAGCAATCCGGGACAGCAGAATTCACCCCTCCACTTT.

The chain joins TRBV5-6 to TRBJ1-5; 8 positions agree with TRBD1. The junction had 2 bases not matched to a gene; V was cut back by 1 base and J by 5 bases. Germline V CDR1 and CDR2: SGHDT, YYEEEE. This CDR3 is 14 amino acids long. The CDR3 reads CASSLYRGYQPQHF. The CDR3 coding sequence is TGTGCCAGCAGCTTGTACAGGGGGTATCAGCCCCAGCATTTT.

Written as DNA, the CDR3 is TGTGCCAGCAGTCCGTCCGCCGAGGCGCAGTATTTT. Translating it yields CASSPSAEAQYF. The chain has TRBV12-3 or TRBV12-4 and TRBJ2-3; D is uncertain. The CDR3 consists of 12 residues. V was shortened by 5 bases and J by 10 bases, with 13 bases between the two germline ends.

This clone was counted ten times or more. This chain uses TRBV6-5 with TRBJ2-5; 8 positions agree with TRBD2. The junction had 3 bases not matched to a gene; V was cut back by 5 bases and J by 4 bases. This CDR3 spans 13 amino acids. Germline-derived CDR1 and CDR2 are MNHEY and SVGAGI. CDR3 DNA: TGTGCCAGCAGTAATAGCGGGGTAGAGACCCAGTACTTC. Translating gives CASSNSGVETQYF.

This clone was seen a few times. This sequence joins TRBV6-6 and TRBJ1-3, with 7 bases matching TRBD1. Unmatched junction bases numbered 6, after V lost 6 bases and J lost 4 bases. The CDR3 consists of 14 residues. The germline gives CDR1 MNHNY, CDR2 SVGAGI (reference sequence). CDR3 DNA: TGTGCCAGCAGGGAGGGGGCGAGGGGAAACACCATATATTTT. This codes for CASREGARGNTIYF.

The rearrangement uses TRBV24-1 and TRBJ1-2; D is undetermined. CDR3 length equals 12 residues. Germline values: CDR1 KGHDR, CDR2 SFDVKD. Trimming removed 3 bases from V and 3 bases from J, with 4 bases in between. In DNA, the CDR3 is TGTGCCACCAGTGATCCCTACTATGGCTACACCTTC. It codes for CATSDPYYGYTF.

The chain links TRBV30 to TRBJ1-1, with unresolved D. V was pared by 1 base and J by 1 base, with 16 bases between. Looked up from germline, CDR1 is GTSNPN and CDR2 is SVGIG (reference sequence). The CDR3 totals 16 residues. CDR3 in DNA: TGTGCCTGGAGTGAGAGCCCGTTACGCGCGAACACTGAAGCTTTCTTT. Residues: CAWSESPLRANTEAFF.

V gene TRBV25-1 combines with J gene TRBJ2-5; a possible D gene is TRBD2 (6 bases). The V gene lost 1 base and the J gene lost 4 bases, with 16 bases spanning the gap. Germline CDR1 and CDR2: MGHDK and SYGVNS. This CDR3 is built from 16 residues. CDR3 sequence reads: CASSEWDTGVRETQYF. CDR3 in DNA: TGTGCCAGCAGTGAATGGGATACGGGGGTGCGAGAGACCCAGTACTTC.

The V gene is TRBV6-7, the J gene TRBJ2-2; D is perhaps TRBD2 (5 bases). TRBV6-7 is treated as an ORF (open reading frame) with a function not yet certain. This CDR3 has 15 amino acids. Trimming stripped 7 bases from V and 6 bases from J, with 18 bases between. This CDR3 reads CASTQNPTRAGELFF. CDR3 nucleotides: TGTGCCAGCACCCAAAACCCGACGAGGGCCGGGGAGCTGTTTTTT.

V gene TRBV7-2 combines with J gene TRBJ2-7; 7 nucleotides agree with TRBD1. V was pared by 3 bases and J by 2 bases, with 13 bases of the junction left unmatched. This CDR3 is built from 17 residues. Germline assignment: CDR1 SGHTA and CDR2 FQGNSA. The CDR3 sequence: CASSLRAFSGTAYEQYF. For the CDR3, the DNA is TGTGCCAGCAGCTTGCGAGCCTTCTCCGGGACAGCCTACGAGCAGTACTTC.

The CDR3 DNA is TGTGCCAGCAGCCAAGCTGTGGAGCGCGAGCAGTACTTC. It yields the protein CASSQAVEREQYF. The chain recombines TRBV3-1 (or the pseudogene TRBV3-2) with TRBJ2-7, with D hard to call. The CDR3 length is 13 residues. Germline values: CDR1 LGHDT, CDR2 YNNKEL (reference sequence). V was clipped by 1 base and J by 6 bases, with 10 bases between them.

This chain links TRBV18 with TRBJ2-3, with D possibly matching TRBD2 (5 bases). The germline V gene encodes CDR1 KGHSH and CDR2 LQKENI. Trimming left V 2 bases short and J 4 bases short, with 10 bases between. CDR3 size: 14 residues. The DNA for the CDR3 is TGTGCCAGCTCACCATTGAGGGATGCAGATACGCAGTATTTT. This encodes CASSPLRDADTQYF. Full variable domain (remainder filled in from reference TRBV18 and TRBJ2-3): NAGVMQNPRHLVRRRGQEARLRCSPMKGHSHVYWYRQLPEEGLKFMVYLQKENIIDESGMPKERFSAEFPKEGPSILRIQQVVRGDSAAYFCASSPLRDADTQYFGPGTRLTVL.

This chain links TRBV11-1 with TRBJ1-2; 8 bases line up with TRBD1. Unmatched junction bases numbered 7, after V lost 4 bases and J lost 9 bases. CDR1 is SGHAT and CDR2 is FQDESV in the germline V gene (reference sequence). The CDR3 extends over 13 amino acids. For the CDR3, the DNA is TGTGCCAGCAGCTCCTACAGGGGGACCAGCTACACCTTC. It is translated as CASSSYRGTSYTF.

The DNA for the CDR3 is TGTGCCAGCGATGTAAACGGGGGGAGGGGTGAGCAGTTCTTC. Translating gives CASDVNGGRGEQFF. V and J are TRBV6-5 and TRBJ2-1; TRBD2 aligns across 7 bases. V trimming: 8 bases; J trimming: 9 bases; junction bases outside the gene matches: 13. CDR3 size: 14 residues. Germline V gene sequence: CDR1 MNHEY, CDR2 SVGAGI.

This chain connects TRBV10-1 to TRBJ1-4, with 7 bases fitting TRBD1. Per the germline V gene, CDR1 is WNHNN and CDR2 is SYGVQD (reference sequence). The CDR3 is made up of 14 amino acids. The V gene end was trimmed by 4 bases and the J gene end by 7 bases; junction bases not matched to a gene: 6. The CDR3 is CASSGTGKGEKLFF. CDR3 sequence (DNA): TGCGCCAGCAGTGGGACAGGTAAAGGTGAAAAACTGTTTTTT.

This clone is a singleton in its sample. J is TRBJ1-2 and V is TRBV4-1, with 7 bases aligning to TRBD1. The CDR3 length is 16 residues. Trimming took 3 bases from V and 1 from J; bases not matched to a gene: 8. Germline assignment: CDR1 MGHRA and CDR2 YSYEKL. DNA for the CDR3: TGCGCCAGCAGCCAGGAAGGACAGGCGAATAACTATGGCTACACCTTC. Protein sequence: CASSQEGQANNYGYTF.

The V and J genes are TRBV7-9 and TRBJ2-5, with D tentatively TRBD1 or TRBD2 (5 bases each). This CDR3 region has 13 residues. Trimming cost V 5 bases and J 4 bases, with 11 bases left between them. The germline V gene encodes CDR1 SEHNR and CDR2 FQNEAQ (reference sequence). CDR3 residues: CASSRGPGETQYF. CDR3 in DNA: TGTGCCAGCAGCAGGGGACCGGGAGAGACCCAGTACTTC.

The chain has TRBV20-1 and TRBJ1-1, with D perhaps matching TRBD1 (6 bases). The germline V and J ends were trimmed by 4 bases and 10 bases, with 13 bases remaining between them. Germline CDR1 is DFQATT and CDR2 is SNEGSKA (reference sequence). The length of the CDR3 is 11 residues. The CDR3 here is CSATRDIGAFF. As DNA, the CDR3 is TGCAGTGCTACCCGGGACATAGGAGCTTTCTTT.